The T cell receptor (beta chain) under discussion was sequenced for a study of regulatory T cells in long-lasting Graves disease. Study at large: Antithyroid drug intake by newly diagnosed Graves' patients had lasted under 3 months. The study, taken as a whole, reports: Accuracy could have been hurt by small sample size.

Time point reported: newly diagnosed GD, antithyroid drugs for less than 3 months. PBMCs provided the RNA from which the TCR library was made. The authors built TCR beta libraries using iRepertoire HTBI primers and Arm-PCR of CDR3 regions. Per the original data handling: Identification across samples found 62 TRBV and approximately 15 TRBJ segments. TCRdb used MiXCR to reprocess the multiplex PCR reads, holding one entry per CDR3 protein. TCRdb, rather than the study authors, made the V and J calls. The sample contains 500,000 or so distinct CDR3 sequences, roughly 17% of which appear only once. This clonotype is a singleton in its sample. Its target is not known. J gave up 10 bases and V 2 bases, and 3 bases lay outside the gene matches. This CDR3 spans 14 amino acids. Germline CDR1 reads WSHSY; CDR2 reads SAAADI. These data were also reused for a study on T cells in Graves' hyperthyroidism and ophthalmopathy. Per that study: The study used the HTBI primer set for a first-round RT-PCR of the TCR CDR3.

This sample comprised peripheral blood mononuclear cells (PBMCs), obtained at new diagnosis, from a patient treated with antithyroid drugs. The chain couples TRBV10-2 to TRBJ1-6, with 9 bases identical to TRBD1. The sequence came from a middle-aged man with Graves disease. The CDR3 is CASSEGQGFSPLHF. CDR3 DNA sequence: TGCGCCAGCAGTGAGGGACAGGGGTTCTCACCCCTCCACTTT.